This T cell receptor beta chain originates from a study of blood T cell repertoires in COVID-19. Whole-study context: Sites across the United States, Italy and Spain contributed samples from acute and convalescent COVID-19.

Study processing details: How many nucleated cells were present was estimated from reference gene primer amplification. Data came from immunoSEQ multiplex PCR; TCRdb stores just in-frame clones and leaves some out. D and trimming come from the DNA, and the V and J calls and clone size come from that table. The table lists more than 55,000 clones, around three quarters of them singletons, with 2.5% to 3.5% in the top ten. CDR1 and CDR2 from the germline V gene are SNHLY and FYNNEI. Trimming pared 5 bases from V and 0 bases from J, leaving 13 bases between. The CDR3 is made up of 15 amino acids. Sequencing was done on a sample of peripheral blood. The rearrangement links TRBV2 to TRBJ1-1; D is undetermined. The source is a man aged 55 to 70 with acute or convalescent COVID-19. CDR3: CASSRSGGMNTEAFF. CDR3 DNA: TGTGCCAGCAGTCGAAGCGGCGGCATGAACACTGAAGCTTTCTTT.